These 24 T cell receptor beta chains were sequenced from one sample in a study of shared clonotypes between healthy human individuals. Assay: immunoSEQ multiplex PCR; the TCRdb copy retains only in-frame clones and omits some. Among 1,400,000 or so clones, 97% to 99% were seen once, and the ten largest hold 0.36%. The specimen sequenced was naive CD4+ T cells sorted from blood. Stated subset: CD45RA+ positively selected. The receptors derive from a man between 25 and 39 years old in good health.

The V call is TRBV28, the J call TRBJ2-1, with 7 bases that match TRBD2. Germline assignment: CDR1 MDHEN and CDR2 SYDVKM. Trimming at V came to 6 bases and at J to 6 bases, leaving 5 bases not matched to a gene. There are 13 residues in the CDR3. CDR3 nucleotides: TGTGCCAGCAGCAGACTAGCCCCCAATGAGCAGTTCTTC. Translation: CASSRLAPNEQFF.

This chain joins TRBV28 and TRBJ2-2, with 7 positions matching TRBD2. Trimming cost V 3 bases and J 7 bases; bases outside gene matches: 2. There are 13 residues in the CDR3. The germline V gene encodes CDR1 MDHEN and CDR2 SYDVKM. CDR3 DNA: TGTGCCAGCAGTTTCTCTAGCGGCGGGGAGCTGTTTTTT. Amino acid sequence: CASSFSSGGELFF.

V is TRBV6-6 and J is TRBJ1-4; a possible D gene is TRBD1 (6 bases). The CDR3 runs to 15 residues. V dropped 6 bases and J dropped 3 bases, with 14 bases sitting between them. Looked up from germline, CDR1 is MNHNY and CDR2 is SVGAGI (reference sequence). The CDR3 spells CASSFTGPSNEKLFF. The CDR3 region has the DNA TGTGCCAGCAGCTTTACAGGGCCCTCTAATGAAAAACTGTTTTTT.

The chain combines TRBV29-1 with TRBJ2-1; D is uncertain. The CDR3 consists of 11 residues. V gave up 5 bases and J gave up 9 bases, with 11 bases separating them. Germline V lookup: CDR1 SQVTM, CDR2 ANQGSEA. CDR3 nucleotides: TGCAGCGTTATTTCGGTAACTGAGCAGTTCTTC. This encodes CSVISVTEQFF.

As regards this clone: Other DNA variants within this sample encode the same CDR3. The rearrangement links TRBV19 to TRBJ2-1, with 11 bases aligning to TRBD2. CDR3 size: 15 residues. Germline V gene lookup returns CDR1 LNHDA and CDR2 SQIVND (reference sequence). V shed 6 bases and J 4 bases; nucleotides not matched to a gene: 5. DNA of the CDR3: TGTGCCAGTAGACCCGGGACTAGCGGATACAATGAGCAGTTCTTC. Its translation is CASRPGTSGYNEQFF.

This CDR3 reads CASSPRTSANDYTDTQYF. In DNA, the CDR3 is TGTGCCAGCTCACCTCGGACTAGCGCGAATGACTACACAGATACGCAGTATTTT. This chain connects TRBV18 to TRBJ2-3; 9 bases agree with TRBD2. Trimming cost V 3 bases and J 2 bases; bases outside gene matches: 12. Germline CDR1 KGHSH, CDR2 LQKENI. CDR3 length: 18 residues.

This chain links TRBV7-2 with TRBJ2-5, with D possibly matching TRBD1 (7 bases). Germline V CDR1 and CDR2: SGHTA, FQGNSA. This CDR3 has 15 amino acids. V lost 2 bases and J lost 2, with 12 bases in between. The CDR3 bases are TGTGCCAGCAGCTTATTTGCGGGACAGCAAGAGACCCAGTACTTC. It specifies CASSLFAGQQETQYF.

This clone was counted a few times. The same CDR3 is also encoded by other DNA sequences in this sample. J is TRBJ2-3 and V is TRBV7-3; D is unresolved. The V and J ends lost 2 bases and 0 bases respectively, with 6 bases between them. Per germline, CDR1 SGHTA and CDR2 FQGTGA. The CDR3 length is 14 residues. The CDR3 region has the DNA TGTGCCAGCAGCTTATGGGCTAGCACAGATACGCAGTATTTT. Amino acid sequence: CASSLWASTDTQYF.

The rearrangement uses TRBV7-2 and TRBJ2-1, with D unresolved. In germline, CDR1 is SGHTA, CDR2 FQGNSA. Trimming left V 1 base short and J 4 bases short, with 8 bases between. This CDR3 region has 14 residues. The CDR3 sequence is CASSLGVEYNEQFF. The CDR3 DNA sequence: TGTGCCAGCAGCTTAGGGGTTGAGTACAATGAGCAGTTCTTC.

In its sample, this clone was seen a few times. The chain joins TRBV5-1 to TRBJ2-7, with 7 nucleotides matching TRBD2. The V segment lost 4 bases and the J segment 2 bases; nucleotides outside the gene matches: 21. The CDR3 is 19 amino acids. Germline values: CDR1 SGHRS, CDR2 YFSETQ. CDR3 nucleotide sequence: TGCGCCAGCAGCCCTGGGATATTGAAACTCCGGGGGACTACCTACGAGCAGTACTTC. Protein: CASSPGILKLRGTTYEQYF.

The genes are TRBV7-2 and TRBJ2-5, with D unresolved. The CDR3 is 12 amino acids. The V gene lost 2 bases and the J gene lost 10 bases, with 11 bases spanning the gap. CDR1 and CDR2 (germline): SGHTA, FQGNSA. The CDR3 DNA follows: TGTGCCAGCAGCTTATTACATAGGGTCCAGTACTTC. It encodes CASSLLHRVQYF.

As regards this clone: The junction shows a germline mismatch at one end, possibly a read error. This chain joins TRBV28 and TRBJ2-4; maybe TRBD1 (6 bases). The CDR3 length is 15 residues. Germline lookup yields CDR1 MDHEN and CDR2 SYDVKM. CDR3 residues: CASSFLQGAKNIQYF. The CDR3 DNA reads TGTGCCAGCAGTTTCTTACAGGGTGCCAAAAACATTCAGTACTTT.

V is TRBV6-6 and J is TRBJ2-7, with a possible D match to TRBD1 (6 bases). V lost 10 bases and J lost 7, with 20 bases in between. Per germline, CDR1 MNHNY and CDR2 SVGAGI (reference sequence). The CDR3 runs 13 residues. CDR3 sequence (DNA): TGTGCCATCAACACCGGGACACCGTCGGAGCAGTACTTC. This sequence encodes CAINTGTPSEQYF.

The chain links TRBV5-1 to TRBJ1-1; no definite D call. Trimming removed 4 bases at V and 1 base at J, with 11 bases between. CDR3 length equals 14 residues. Germline assignment: CDR1 SGHRS and CDR2 YFSETQ. The CDR3, as DNA: TGCGCCAGCAGCGTAGGATTGGGGAACACTGAAGCTTTCTTT. Translating it yields CASSVGLGNTEAFF.

The table lists this clone with a few counts. The J gene is TRBJ2-3, the V gene TRBV5-1, with 9 bases matching TRBD2. Germline loops: CDR1 SGHRS, CDR2 YFSETQ. The ends lost 0 bases at V and 2 bases at J; junction bases unmatched: 4. This CDR3 is 16 amino acids long. The chain's CDR3 is CASSLAAGGITDTQYF. The CDR3 DNA reads as TGCGCCAGCAGCTTGGCCGCGGGAGGGATCACAGATACGCAGTATTTT.

This clone was detected once. The chain is built from TRBV10-3 and TRBJ2-1; D remains ambiguous. V gave up 10 bases and J gave up 5 bases, with 9 bases separating them. Looked up from germline, CDR1 is ENHRY and CDR2 is SYGVKD. This CDR3 is built from 11 residues. Here the CDR3 reads CATHSNNEQFF. The CDR3 DNA follows: TGTGCCACCCACTCTAACAATGAGCAGTTCTTC.

The gene calls are TRBV5-1 and TRBJ2-1, with TRBD2 matching over 10 bases. This CDR3 spans 15 amino acids. V gave up 6 bases and J gave up 2 bases; unmatched junction bases: 5. The germline gives CDR1 SGHRS, CDR2 YFSETQ. The DNA of the CDR3 is TGCGCCAGCAAATGGCTAGCGGGGGCCTACAATGAGCAGTTCTTC. It translates to CASKWLAGAYNEQFF.

The rearrangement links TRBV28 to TRBJ1-2; TRBD1 might be the D (5 bases). CDR1 MDHEN and CDR2 SYDVKM come from the germline V gene. The CDR3 covers 16 residues. V was trimmed by 5 bases and J by 0 bases, leaving 16 bases between them. The CDR3 bases are TGTGCCAGCAGTACCACAGGCCAGCCATCTAACTATGGCTACACCTTC. Translating it yields CASSTTGQPSNYGYTF.

The chain employs TRBV5-1 and TRBJ2-5, with 10 bases aligning to TRBD2. The CDR3 length is 18 residues. The J segment lost 2 bases and the V segment lost 1 base, leaving 11 bases of the junction unmatched. CDR1 and CDR2 (germline): SGHRS, YFSETQ. The chain's CDR3 is CASSLIAGGTRGQETQYF. CDR3 DNA: TGCGCCAGCAGCTTGATAGCGGGAGGCACCAGGGGGCAAGAGACCCAGTACTTC.

CDR3 DNA: TGTGCCAGCAGCTTCCGAATCTTACAGGGGGCTCAGCCCCAGCATTTT. It yields the protein CASSFRILQGAQPQHF. The chain links TRBV7-2 to TRBJ1-5, with 9 positions matching TRBD1. V shed 3 bases and J 6 bases; nucleotides not matched to a gene: 9. CDR1 SGHTA and CDR2 FQGNSA come from the germline V gene. The CDR3 is 16 residues long.

The V and J genes are TRBV9 and TRBJ2-2; D unresolved. Trimming stripped 2 bases from V and 5 bases from J, with 10 bases between. The CDR3 sequence is 14 residues long. Per germline, CDR1 SGDLS and CDR2 YYNGEE. The DNA for the CDR3 is TGTGCCAGCAGCGTTGCAGTGTGGACCGGGGAGCTGTTTTTT. It specifies CASSVAVWTGELFF. Filled out from reference TRBV9 and TRBJ2-2, the complete variable domain reads DSGVTQTPKHLITATGQRVTLRCSPRSGDLSVYWYQQSLDQGLQFLIQYYNGEERAKGNILERFSAQQFPDLHSELNLSSLELGDSALYFCASSVAVWTGELFFGEGSRLTVL.

A single count supports this clone. The chain uses TRBV4-1 and TRBJ2-7; D remains ambiguous. V lost 0 bases to trimming and J lost 7 bases, with 16 bases between them. Germline values: CDR1 MGHRA, CDR2 YSYEKL. The CDR3 runs to 15 residues. For the CDR3, the DNA is TGCGCCAGCAGCCAAGAAACACTTTATGTTGCGGAGCAGTACTTC. Residues: CASSQETLYVAEQYF.

The chain combines TRBV5-1 with TRBJ2-3; D is perhaps TRBD1 or TRBD2 (5 bases each). The CDR3 is 15 amino acids. V was cut by 5 bases and J by 2 bases, with 15 bases left in between. The germline gives CDR1 SGHRS, CDR2 YFSETQ. The CDR3 DNA follows: TGCGCCAGCAGTCAGTATCGGGGCTCCACAGATACGCAGTATTTT. Its protein product is CASSQYRGSTDTQYF. Full variable domain (rest looked up from reference TRBV5-1 and TRBJ2-3): KAGVTQTPRYLIKTRGQQVTLSCSPISGHRSVSWYQQTPGQGLQFLFEYFSETQRNKGNFPGRFSGRQFSNSRSEMNVSTLELGDSALYLCASSQYRGSTDTQYFGPGTRLTVL.

As for this clone: This sample also contains other DNA sequences that code for the same CDR3. The chain couples TRBV29-1 to TRBJ2-5; D remains unclear. Germline V gene sequence: CDR1 SQVTM, CDR2 ANQGSEA. V was cut by 4 bases and J by 4 bases, with 7 bases left in between. The CDR3 covers 11 residues. CDR3 region: CSVVKGETQYF. The CDR3 DNA sequence: TGCAGCGTTGTTAAGGGAGAGACCCAGTACTTC.